The 24 T cell receptor beta chains reported below all come from one sample, sequenced in a study of blood T cells in healthy people across ages. Sample-barcoded 5' priming and a J-beta primer mix drove a second PCR of about 6 to 11 cycles. TCRdb fed the 5' RACE reads into MiXCR, producing one record per CDR3 protein. The data show some 800,000 distinct CDR3 sequences, 20% to 25% seen once. These data were likewise used in another study, on T cells of mothers and their children.

The material sequenced was blood. The receptors shown here come from a boy between 10 and 17 years old in good health.

This clonotype was observed a few times. The rearrangement links TRBV19 to TRBJ1-5, with unresolved D. Trimming pared 3 bases from V and 2 bases from J, leaving 5 bases between. The CDR3 is made up of 13 amino acids. In germline, CDR1 is LNHDA, CDR2 SQIVND (reference sequence). CDR3 bases: TGTGCCAGTAGTATCGGGGGCAATCAGCCCCAGCATTTT. This encodes CASSIGGNQPQHF.

V gene TRBV19 combines with J gene TRBJ1-4, with a tentative D call TRBD1 (5 bases). Germline V gene sequence: CDR1 LNHDA, CDR2 SQIVND (reference sequence). CDR3 size: 16 residues. Trimming pared 10 bases from V and 0 bases from J, leaving 18 bases between. The CDR3 DNA sequence: TGTGCCACACACCCCCACCGGGGGGCAACTAATGAAAAACTGTTTTTT. Translated: CATHPHRGATNEKLFF.

This clonotype has a handful of counts. Compared with germline, one end of the junction differs, possibly owing to a read error. The genes are TRBV29-1 and TRBJ2-5; D is unresolved. The germline CDR1 and CDR2 sequences are SQVTM and ANQGSEA. The CDR3 sequence is 13 residues long. The CDR3 coding sequence is TGCAGCGTTGTGGTGCATCCCCAAGGGACCCAGTACTTC. Its translation: CSVVVHPQGTQYF.

In its sample, this clonotype was seen a few times. CDR3: CSAGQGVESNQPQHF. The CDR3 coding sequence is TGCAGTGCCGGACAGGGGGTTGAGAGCAATCAGCCCCAGCATTTT. The gene calls are TRBV20-1 and TRBJ1-5, with TRBD1 identical over 10 bases. The CDR3 has 15 residues. Trimming took 6 bases from V and 1 from J; bases not matched to a gene: 6. Germline CDR1 DFQATT, CDR2 SNEGSKA (reference sequence).

This clonotype was counted a few times. The V and J genes are TRBV6-2 or TRBV6-3 and TRBJ2-7, with D tentatively TRBD2 (6 bases). V was shortened by 7 bases and J by 2 bases, with 9 bases between the two germline ends. The germline gives CDR1 MNHEY, CDR2 SVGEGT. The CDR3 has 12 amino acids. CDR3 sequence (DNA): TGTGCCAGCACGGGGGTTCCCTACGAGCAGTACTTC. The encoded protein is CASTGVPYEQYF.

This chain uses TRBV4-3 with TRBJ2-5, with a tentative D call TRBD2 (6 bases). Trimming stripped 0 bases from V and 0 bases from J, with 11 bases between. The germline V gene encodes CDR1 LGHNA and CDR2 YSLEER. The CDR3 sequence is 16 residues long. The CDR3 loop reads CASSQDHGGYQETQYF. CDR3 in DNA: TGCGCCAGCAGCCAAGATCACGGGGGTTACCAAGAGACCCAGTACTTC.

A few counts support this clonotype. In nucleotides, the CDR3 is TGTGCCAGCAGGGAGAGGGAGACCCAGTACTTC. Its protein is CASRERETQYF. The gene calls are TRBV28 and TRBJ2-5; D uncertain. The V and J ends lost 6 bases and 5 bases respectively, with 7 bases between them. Germline V lookup: CDR1 MDHEN, CDR2 SYDVKM. This CDR3 has 11 amino acids. Filled out from reference TRBV28 and TRBJ2-5, the complete variable domain reads DVKVTQSSRYLVKRTGEKVFLECVQDMDHENMFWYRQDPGLGLRLIYFSYDVKMKEKGDIPEGYSVSREKKERFSLILESASTNQTSMYLCASRERETQYFGPGTRLLVL.

This clonotype was seen only a few times. This chain joins TRBV12-3 or TRBV12-4 and TRBJ2-1, with D possibly matching TRBD2 (5 bases). The CDR3 length is 14 residues. Trimming stripped 1 base from V and 7 bases from J, with 11 bases between. The chain's CDR3 is CASSLEAVGNEQFF. The CDR3 bases are TGTGCCAGCAGTTTAGAAGCGGTTGGAAATGAGCAGTTCTTC.

This clonotype was seen a handful of times. V usage is TRBV28 and J usage is TRBJ2-5; D gene ambiguous. This CDR3 contains 11 residues. Trimming removed 5 bases from V and 5 bases from J, with 6 bases in between. Germline V lookup: CDR1 MDHEN, CDR2 SYDVKM. The CDR3 nucleotides are TGTGCCAGCAGTAAAAGGGAGACCCAGTACTTC. Translated, it gives CASSKRETQYF.

This clonotype came up a few times. The CDR3 is CASSKSYEQYF. The CDR3 DNA reads TGTGCCAGCAGTAAATCCTACGAGCAGTACTTC. V and J are TRBV2 and TRBJ2-7; D ambiguous. The CDR3 runs to 11 residues. V was cut by 5 bases and J by 1 base, with 3 bases left in between. CDR1 SNHLY and CDR2 FYNNEI come from the germline V gene.

Only a few counts were recorded for this clonotype. The V gene is TRBV12-3 or TRBV12-4, the J gene TRBJ2-1; 12 positions agree with TRBD2. CDR3 length: 15 residues. V lost 6 bases to trimming and J lost 4 bases; unmatched junction nucleotides: 4. The chain's CDR3 is CASRLGLAGYNEQFF. Written as DNA, the CDR3 is TGTGCCAGCAGGTTGGGACTAGCGGGTTACAATGAGCAGTTCTTC.

This clonotype was seen a handful of times. The chain joins TRBV20-1 to TRBJ2-7; D is perhaps TRBD1 (5 bases). The V gene's germline CDR1 is DFQATT and CDR2 SNEGSKA (reference sequence). Trimming removed 2 bases at V and 0 bases at J, with 14 bases between. This CDR3 is built from 15 residues. The CDR3 region is CSARSSDSFSYEQYF. The CDR3 nucleotides are TGCAGTGCTAGATCCTCAGACAGCTTCTCCTACGAGCAGTACTTC.

This clonotype showed up just a few times. The rearrangement links TRBV6-2 or TRBV6-3 to TRBJ2-3, with D unresolved. Deletions cut 0 bases from V and 1 base from J, with 5 bases between. CDR1 and CDR2 (germline): MNHEY, SVGEGT. CDR3 length: 14 residues. CDR3 coding DNA: TGTGCCAGCAGTTACTCGGGCGGCACAGATACGCAGTATTTT. Residues: CASSYSGGTDTQYF.

This sequence joins TRBV28 and TRBJ2-5; 7 nucleotides line up with TRBD2. This CDR3 has 10 amino acids. Germline assignment: CDR1 MDHEN and CDR2 SYDVKM. The CDR3 sequence: CGAGVETQYF. The CDR3 DNA sequence: TGTGGCGCGGGGGTGGAGACCCAGTACTTC.

This chain joins TRBV10-3 and TRBJ2-3; D possibly matches TRBD1 or TRBD2 (6 bases each). V was clipped by 6 bases and J by 5 bases, with 18 bases between them. CDR3 size: 15 residues. Germline CDR1 and CDR2: ENHRY and SYGVKD. The CDR3 DNA reads TGTGCCATCAGCGGAAGCGGAAAGGGGGGAGATACGCAGTATTTT. Translation gives CAISGSGKGGDTQYF.

In its sample, this clonotype was seen a few times. The genes are TRBV7-8 and TRBJ2-7, with TRBD2 identical over 8 bases. The CDR3 is 11 amino acids. CDR1 is SGHVS, CDR2 FQNEAQ, per germline. V trimming: 10 bases; J trimming: 3 bases; junction bases outside the gene matches: 2. CDR3 DNA sequence: TGTGCCACGGGGGGGATCTACGAGCAGTACTTC. This codes for CATGGIYEQYF.

As for this clonotype: The junction departs from germline at one end; a sequencing error may be responsible. The chain couples TRBV4-2 to TRBJ2-1; tentatively, D is TRBD1 (5 bases). The CDR3 covers 17 residues. Looked up from germline, CDR1 is LGHNA and CDR2 is YNFKEQ. The CDR3: CASSQRGGAPSYNEQFF. CDR3 nucleotides: TGTGCCAGTAGCCAAAGGGGCGGTGCCCCTTCCTACAATGAGCAGTTCTTC.

CDR3 protein: CASSPGNEAFF. The CDR3 bases are TGTGCCAGCTCACCAGGGAATGAAGCTTTCTTT. V is TRBV18 and J is TRBJ1-1; D remains unclear. Germline CDR1 KGHSH, CDR2 LQKENI. V was pared by 2 bases and J by 7 bases, with 5 bases between. The CDR3 is 11 amino acids.

V and J are TRBV28 and TRBJ1-2; 8 bases are shared with TRBD1. Per the germline V gene, CDR1 is MDHEN and CDR2 is SYDVKM. This CDR3 has 14 residues. Unmatched junction bases numbered 7, after V lost 6 bases and J lost 4 bases. The CDR3 DNA reads as TGTGCCAGCAGCCGGGGACAGGTTTCCTATGGCTACACCTTC. It is translated as CASSRGQVSYGYTF.

The chain has TRBV29-1 and TRBJ2-2; TRBD2 aligns across 12 bases. CDR1 SQVTM and CDR2 ANQGSEA come from the germline V gene. CDR3 length: 16 residues. Trimming took 6 bases from V and 4 from J; bases not matched to a gene: 9. The CDR3 loop reads CSVPSLAGGGTGELFF. The CDR3 bases are TGCAGCGTCCCCTCACTAGCGGGAGGTGGCACCGGGGAGCTGTTTTTT.

This clonotype was observed at least ten times. The chain links TRBV12-5 to TRBJ1-1; weak D call: TRBD1 (6 bases). V dropped 6 bases and J dropped 4 bases, with 15 bases sitting between them. The CDR3 totals 14 residues. Germline V lookup: CDR1 LGHNT, CDR2 FRNRAP. The chain's CDR3 is CASGPDTGRTEAFF. CDR3 DNA sequence: TGTGCTAGTGGGCCGGATACAGGGCGCACTGAAGCTTTCTTT. The entire variable domain, with the rest obtained from reference TRBV12-5 and TRBJ1-1, is as follows: DARVTQTPRHKVTEMGQEVTMRCQPILGHNTVFWYRQTMMQGLELLAYFRNRAPLDDSGMPKDRFSAEMPDATLATLKIQPSEPRDSAVYFCASGPDTGRTEAFFGQGTRLTVV.

On this clonotype: Being one base from a much bigger clone, this may be a read error. This chain links TRBV28 with TRBJ2-3; TRBD2 agrees at 10 bases. The CDR3 runs to 15 residues. In germline, CDR1 is MDHEN, CDR2 SYDVKM. V shed 5 bases, J shed 2 bases, and the junction held 4 bases outside the gene matches. The CDR3 reads CASSALAGYTDTQYF. CDR3 bases: TGTGCCAGCAGTGCACTAGCGGGGTACACAGATACGCAGTATTTT.

This chain uses TRBV18 with TRBJ2-1; 7 bases agree with TRBD1. The J call is uncertain, as TRBJ2-5 better fits the DNA end. The CDR3 contains 13 residues. Germline assignment: CDR1 KGHSH and CDR2 LQKENI. CDR3 amino acids: CASSPGQPETQYF. The CDR3, as DNA: TGTGCCAGCTCACCGGGACAGCCGGAGACCCAGTACTTC.

The CDR3 region has the DNA TGTGCCAGCAGGGGTACGTGGGGGACCCAGTACTTC. It codes for CASRGTWGTQYF. This sequence joins TRBV12-3 or TRBV12-4 and TRBJ2-5; D is undetermined. The length of the CDR3 is 12 residues. The V and J ends lost 6 bases and 7 bases respectively, with 12 bases between them.